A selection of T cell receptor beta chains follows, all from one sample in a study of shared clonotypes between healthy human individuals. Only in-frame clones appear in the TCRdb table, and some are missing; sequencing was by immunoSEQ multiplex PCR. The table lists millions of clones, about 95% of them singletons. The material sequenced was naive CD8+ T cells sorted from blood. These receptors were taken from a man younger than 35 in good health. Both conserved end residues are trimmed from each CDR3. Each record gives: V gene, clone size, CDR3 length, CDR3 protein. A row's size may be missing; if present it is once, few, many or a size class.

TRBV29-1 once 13 SVEWLAAYQETQY
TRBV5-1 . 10 ASSLEGPEQY
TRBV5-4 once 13 ASSFWVAGDDTQY
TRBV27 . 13 ASSPPTAWRETQY
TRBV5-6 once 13 ASSSGLEEEETQY
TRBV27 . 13 ASSLTGLGSYEQY
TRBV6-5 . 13 ASSYSIRGSGELF
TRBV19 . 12 ASSIATGQETQY
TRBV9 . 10 ASSGPQETQY
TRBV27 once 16 ASSLLAGISSGANVLT
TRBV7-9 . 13 ASSLDGSFNYGYT
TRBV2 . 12 ASSEGQGYSPLH
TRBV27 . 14 ASSLSAGLRTDTQY
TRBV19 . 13 ASSISASGYNEQF
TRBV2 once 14 ASTSGPGGDQETQY
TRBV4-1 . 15 ASSQDLPGSGQETQY
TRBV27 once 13 ASSSRDGGEETQY
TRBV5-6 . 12 ASRRKRGDQPQH
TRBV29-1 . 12 SVELESSYNEQF
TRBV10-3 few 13 AILQGDLSGNTIY
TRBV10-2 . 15 ASSESLGQTANYGYT
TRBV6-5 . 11 ASSYAPGVEQY
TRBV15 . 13 ATSSPGTVSYEQY
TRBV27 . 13 ASSWGPGTNQPQH
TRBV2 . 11 ASSPWGNQPQH
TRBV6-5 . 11 ASSLAGVHEQF
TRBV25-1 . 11 ASSVASTDTQY
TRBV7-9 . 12 ASSGGGRGETQY
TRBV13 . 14 ASSFAGSSYNSPLH